The 17 T cell receptor beta chains listed next were all sequenced from one sample in a study of T cells in Graves' hyperthyroidism and ophthalmopathy. Amplification yielded TCR beta CDR3 regions, with RNA transcripts as the source. First-round RT-PCR with HTBI primers amplified the TCR CDR3 region. TCRdb re-derived calls from the multiplex PCR reads in MiXCR, one entry per CDR3 protein. Among 150,000 or so distinct CDR3 sequences listed, approximately 9% were seen once. Sample: blood. The receptor set was obtained from a woman between 18 and 29 years old with Graves' hyperthyroidism that later progressed to Graves' ophthalmopathy.

This clonotype was seen repeatedly, ten times or more. The chain uses TRBV19 and TRBJ1-2; D may be TRBD1 (5 bases). This CDR3 comprises 15 residues. Germline V gene lookup returns CDR1 LNHDA and CDR2 SQIVND (reference sequence). The V end lost 5 bases, the J end lost 3 bases, and 16 bases lay between the germline ends. CDR3 DNA sequence: TGTGCCAGTAGTCCCCAGGTGGGGGGTGACTATGGCTACACCTTC. Protein product: CASSPQVGGDYGYTF.

The chain joins TRBV20-1 to TRBJ1-5; D remains ambiguous. The CDR3 length is 14 residues. V was clipped by 5 bases and J by 7 bases, with 18 bases between them. The germline V gene encodes CDR1 DFQATT and CDR2 SNEGSKA (reference sequence). The CDR3 nucleotides read TGCAGTGCTCCCGGGGAAGGGTATGAACAGCCCCAGCATTTT. Encoded protein: CSAPGEGYEQPQHF.

This clonotype was counted at least ten times. V gene TRBV11-3 combines with J gene TRBJ2-2; D not certain. V lost 0 bases, J lost 6 bases, and 11 bases lay in between. Germline CDR1 is SGHNT and CDR2 is YENEEA. This CDR3 region has 15 residues. In nucleotides, the CDR3 is TGTGCCAGCAGCTTAGATCTTTCTGGGGCCGGGGAGCTGTTTTTT. It translates to CASSLDLSGAGELFF. Variable domain in full (rest from reference TRBV11-3 and TRBJ2-2): EAGVVQSPRYKIIEKKQPVAFWCNPISGHNTLYWYLQNLGQGPELLIRYENEEAVDDSQLPKDRFSAERLKGVDSTLKIQPAELGDSAVYLCASSLDLSGAGELFFGEGSRLTVL.

This clonotype was recorded once. The chain couples TRBV11-2 to TRBJ2-7; 7 nucleotides agree with TRBD2. The CDR3 extends over 15 amino acids. Germline values: CDR1 SGHAT, CDR2 FQNNGV. The V segment lost 1 base and the J segment 4 bases; nucleotides outside the gene matches: 7. CDR3 amino acids: CASSLGRDYLYEQYV. In nucleotides, the CDR3 is TGTGCCAGCAGCTTAGGACGGGACTACCTTTACGAGCAGTACGTC.

This clonotype was picked up many times. The J gene is TRBJ1-1, the V gene TRBV6-5; TRBD1 is a possible D gene (6 bases). The CDR3 extends over 15 amino acids. Germline V CDR1 and CDR2: MNHEY, SVGAGI. The V end lost 2 bases, the J end lost 4 bases, and 14 bases lay between the germline ends. CDR3 nucleotide sequence: TGTGCCAGCAGTTACAGCCAGGGGCACACCACTGAAGCTTTCTTT. It codes for CASSYSQGHTTEAFF.

Turning to this clonotype: A much larger clone differs by one base, so this may be a read error. The chain uses TRBV27 and TRBJ2-1, with 10 bases fitting TRBD1. CDR3 size: 15 residues. The junction had 6 bases not matched to a gene; V was cut back by 5 bases and J by 5 bases. Looked up from germline, CDR1 is MNHEY and CDR2 is SMNVEV (reference sequence). In DNA form, the CDR3 reads TGTGCCAGCAGTCCCGAGACAGGGGGCCACAATGAGCAGTTCTTC. It encodes CASSPETGGHNEQFF.

At least ten counts were recorded for this clonotype. The genes are TRBV7-9 and TRBJ1-1; TRBD1 is a possible D gene (5 bases). The V gene lost 0 bases and the J gene lost 4 bases, with 12 bases spanning the gap. Germline V CDR1 and CDR2: SEHNR, FQNEAQ (reference sequence). The CDR3 has 15 amino acids. The CDR3 spells CASSLAQGGITEAFF. In DNA form, the CDR3 reads TGTGCCAGCAGCTTAGCGCAGGGTGGAATCACTGAAGCTTTCTTT.

This clonotype was counted at least ten times. The chain employs TRBV6-1 and TRBJ2-7; D may correspond to TRBD1 or TRBD2 (5 bases each). Germline V gene sequence: CDR1 MNHNS, CDR2 SASEGT. The length of the CDR3 is 15 residues. V dropped 6 bases and J dropped 2 bases, with 17 bases sitting between them. Here the CDR3 DNA reads TGTGCCAGCAGCCCGTTTATCGGGACCGCCTACGAGCAGTACTTC. The encoded protein is CASSPFIGTAYEQYF.

The sample holds many counts of this clonotype. V and J are TRBV2 and TRBJ1-1; tentatively, D is TRBD1 (5 bases). Germline-derived CDR1 and CDR2 are SNHLY and FYNNEI. This CDR3 is 11 amino acids long. Trimming stripped 4 bases from V and 11 bases from J, with 11 bases between. The CDR3 bases are TGTGCCAGCAGTGCGGGGCCTATCGCTTTCTTT. This sequence encodes CASSAGPIAFF.

This clonotype has a count of ten or more. The J gene is TRBJ1-3, the V gene TRBV9; no clear D. The CDR3 totals 16 residues. The germline V gene encodes CDR1 SGDLS and CDR2 YYNGEE. V was cut by 0 bases and J by 0 bases, with 10 bases left in between. The CDR3 is CASSVVAGISGNTIYF. The CDR3, as DNA: TGTGCCAGCAGCGTAGTTGCCGGGATCTCTGGAAACACCATATATTTT.

This clonotype appeared a few times. This chain connects TRBV5-6 to TRBJ1-1, with 7 bases aligning to TRBD1. Losses at the gene ends were 4 bases for V and 0 bases for J; bases not matched to a gene: 6. The CDR3 sequence is 15 residues long. Germline-derived CDR1 and CDR2 are SGHDT and YYEEEE. In nucleotides, the CDR3 is TGTGCCAGCAGCCTGCGACAGGGTTTGAACACTGAAGCTTTCTTT. Translating gives CASSLRQGLNTEAFF.

This clonotype was picked up many times. This chain uses TRBV19 with TRBJ2-4; D might be TRBD1 or TRBD2, each matching 6 bases. Trimming left V 4 bases short and J 7 bases short, with 17 bases between. The CDR3 is 15 amino acids. Germline V gives CDR1 LNHDA, CDR2 SQIVND (reference sequence). CDR3 region: CASSTAGERANIQYF. The CDR3 bases are TGTGCCAGTAGTACCGCAGGGGAGCGGGCGAACATTCAGTACTTC.

This clonotype was counted many times. The V and J genes are TRBV10-3 and TRBJ2-1; 10 bases map to TRBD1. The V and J ends lost 0 bases and 9 bases, in that order; junction bases with no gene match: 5. The CDR3 is 15 residues long. CDR1 ENHRY and CDR2 SYGVKD come from the germline V gene. CDR3 residues: CAISESRDRGLEQFF. The DNA of the CDR3 is TGTGCCATCAGTGAGTCGCGGGACAGGGGTCTTGAGCAGTTCTTC.

This clonotype appeared many times. The chain recombines TRBV2 with TRBJ1-5, with D hard to call. This CDR3 is built from 14 residues. Trimming removed 7 bases at V and 6 bases at J, with 16 bases between. Germline V CDR1 and CDR2: SNHLY, FYNNEI. The CDR3 region has the DNA TGTGCCAGCACCCCCGTAGGCGGGAGTCAGCCCCAGCATTTT. Protein product: CASTPVGGSQPQHF.

This clonotype was found many times. J is TRBJ1-1 and V is TRBV5-1, with TRBD1 matching over 7 bases. Trimming cost V 4 bases and J 5 bases; bases outside gene matches: 11. Per the germline V gene, CDR1 is SGHRS and CDR2 is YFSETQ. This CDR3 contains 15 residues. CDR3 sequence reads: CASSLFGTVDTEAFF. CDR3 in DNA: TGCGCCAGCAGCCTTTTCGGGACAGTCGATACTGAAGCTTTCTTT.

This clonotype was found many times. The chain uses TRBV7-3 and TRBJ1-2; 8 bases align to TRBD1. The CDR3 consists of 13 residues. The junction had 8 bases not matched to a gene; V was cut back by 5 bases and J by 9 bases. Germline V gene data show CDR1 as SGHTA and CDR2 as FQGTGA. The CDR3 reads CASSRDRGISYTF. As DNA, the CDR3 is TGTGCCAGCAGCCGCGACAGGGGAATAAGCTACACCTTC.

The chain employs TRBV18 and TRBJ2-2; weak D call: TRBD2 (7 bases). Germline V gene sequence: CDR1 KGHSH, CDR2 LQKENI. CDR3 length: 18 residues. Trimming left V 0 bases short and J 3 bases short, with 17 bases between. The CDR3 DNA is TGTGCCAGCTCACCACCACCGGCGGGGGCGCTGGACACCGGGGAGCTGTTTTTT. As protein: CASSPPPAGALDTGELFF.